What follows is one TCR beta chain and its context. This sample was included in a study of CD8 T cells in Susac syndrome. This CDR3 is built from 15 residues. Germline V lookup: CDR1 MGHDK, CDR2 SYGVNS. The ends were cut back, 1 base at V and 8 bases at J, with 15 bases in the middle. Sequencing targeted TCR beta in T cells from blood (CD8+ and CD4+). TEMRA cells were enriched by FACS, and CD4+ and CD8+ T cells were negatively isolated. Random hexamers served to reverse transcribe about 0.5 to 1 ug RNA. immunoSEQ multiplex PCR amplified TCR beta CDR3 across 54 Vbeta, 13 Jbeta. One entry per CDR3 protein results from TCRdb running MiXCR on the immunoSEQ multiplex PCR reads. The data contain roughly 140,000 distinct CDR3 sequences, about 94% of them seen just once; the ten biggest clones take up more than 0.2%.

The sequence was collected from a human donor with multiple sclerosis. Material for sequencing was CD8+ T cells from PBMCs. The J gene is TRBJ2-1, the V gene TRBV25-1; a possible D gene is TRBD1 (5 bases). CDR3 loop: CASSESVRLGDEQFF. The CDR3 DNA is TGTGCCAGCAGTGAATCGGTACGCCTAGGGGATGAGCAGTTCTTC.